A single sample is the source of the 21 T cell receptor beta chains below, sequenced in a study of spatial heterogeneity in lung cancer. The time point is: blood at routine non-recurrence follow-up after resection. MiXCR was run by TCRdb on the 5' RACE reads, yielding one entry per CDR3 protein. Of roughly 71,000 distinct CDR3 sequences listed, nearly 9% are singletons. The starting material was PBMCs, obtained at follow-up. Source of these receptors: a female donor with early-stage non-small cell lung cancer.

This clonotype has at least ten counts. The rearrangement links TRBV7-8 to TRBJ1-2, with TRBD1 identical over 12 bases. This CDR3 region has 17 residues. V lost 3 bases, J lost 4 bases, and 9 bases stayed unmatched. From germline, CDR1 is SGHVS and CDR2 FQNEAQ. This CDR3 reads CASSLGQGALVGYGYTF. CDR3 bases: TGTGCCAGCAGCTTGGGACAGGGGGCCCTAGTTGGCTATGGCTACACCTTC.

This clonotype came up a few times. The chain uses TRBV19 and TRBJ1-2; D not resolved. This CDR3 is built from 12 residues. Germline CDR1 and CDR2: LNHDA and SQIVND (reference sequence). Between the trimmed V and J ends, which lost 0 bases and 4 bases, there was a span of 3 bases. The CDR3 loop is CASSIDGYGYTF. Here the CDR3 DNA reads TGTGCCAGTAGTATAGACGGCTATGGCTACACCTTC.

This clonotype was seen many times. The chain has TRBV12-3 or TRBV12-4 and TRBJ2-5; 9 bases match TRBD1. The CDR3 loop spans 14 amino acids. With 4 bases clipped from V and 4 bases from J, the junction kept 4 bases outside the gene matches. In DNA form, the CDR3 reads TGTGCCAGCAGTTCGAGGACAGGGGTAGAGACCCAGTACTTC. This codes for CASSSRTGVETQYF.

The CDR3 region is CASSLRATANMNEQFF. The DNA for the CDR3 is TGTGCCAGCAGCTTAAGAGCGACGGCCAATATGAATGAGCAGTTCTTC. This chain uses TRBV7-3 with TRBJ2-1, with D unresolved. Germline-derived CDR1 and CDR2 are SGHTA and FQGTGA. Trimming took 1 base from V and 7 from J, leaving 17 bases between them. The CDR3 covers 16 residues.

This clonotype was counted ten times or more. The genes are TRBV10-3 and TRBJ1-1; 7 bases are a match to TRBD1. The CDR3 has 11 amino acids. J was trimmed by 7 bases and V by 8 bases; bases with no gene match: 4. Germline-derived CDR1 and CDR2 are ENHRY and SYGVKD. Written as DNA, the CDR3 is TGTGCCATCGCAACAGGGGTTGAAGCTTTCTTT. The encoded protein is CAIATGVEAFF.

The chain links TRBV19 to TRBJ2-7; D assignment may be TRBD1 or TRBD2 (5 bases each). The CDR3 has 13 residues. Germline CDR1 is LNHDA and CDR2 is SQIVND (reference sequence). V was shortened by 4 bases and J by 3 bases, with 10 bases between the two germline ends. The CDR3 DNA follows: TGTGCCAGTAGTAAAGGGACCCACTACGAGCAGTACTTC. Protein product: CASSKGTHYEQYF.

This clonotype was detected a few times. V is TRBV6-5 and J is TRBJ1-2; D is uncertain. Germline CDR1 MNHEY, CDR2 SVGAGI. The CDR3 has 12 residues. Trimming shortened V by 2 bases and J by 7 bases, and 8 bases separated the two germline ends. The DNA for the CDR3 is TGTGCCAGCAGTTACGATCGGGGTGGCTACACCTTC. It encodes CASSYDRGGYTF.

This clonotype was counted at least ten times. The gene calls are TRBV20-1 and TRBJ2-1; D is unclear. Germline V lookup: CDR1 DFQATT, CDR2 SNEGSKA (reference sequence). The CDR3 is 11 residues long. Trimming took 7 bases from V and 7 from J, leaving 11 bases between them. CDR3 DNA sequence: TGCAGTGTAAAGGCCGGGAATGAGCAGTTCTTC. Its translation: CSVKAGNEQFF.

This clonotype came up many times. The chain is built from TRBV7-9 and TRBJ2-3; TRBD2 is a possible D gene (6 bases). V shed 1 base and J shed 0 bases, with 11 bases lying between them. Germline CDR1 and CDR2: SEHNR and FQNEAQ (reference sequence). This CDR3 has 16 amino acids. CDR3 coding DNA: TGTGCCAGCAGCTTAGGGGGGAGCGGGAGCACAGATACGCAGTATTTT. Its protein product is CASSLGGSGSTDTQYF.

This clonotype was counted many times. The V call is TRBV20-1, the J call TRBJ2-3; the match to TRBD1 covers 7 bases. The CDR3 spans 13 residues. J lost 0 bases, V lost 7 bases, and 4 bases had no gene match. Germline loops: CDR1 DFQATT, CDR2 SNEGSKA (reference sequence). The CDR3 sequence: CSGDSPSTDTQYF. CDR3 coding DNA: TGCAGTGGGGACAGCCCCAGCACAGATACGCAGTATTTT.

The sample holds many counts of this clonotype. The chain employs TRBV29-1 and TRBJ1-1; D remains unclear. V was shortened by 6 bases and J by 0 bases, with 8 bases between the two germline ends. The germline V gene encodes CDR1 SQVTM and CDR2 ANQGSEA. CDR3 length: 12 residues. The CDR3 sequence: CSVKVVNTEAFF. The CDR3 DNA reads as TGCAGCGTCAAGGTTGTGAACACTGAAGCTTTCTTT.

This clonotype was detected many times. The V and J genes are TRBV20-1 and TRBJ2-5; D ambiguous. V shed 1 base and J shed 2 bases, with 11 bases lying between them. Germline V gives CDR1 DFQATT, CDR2 SNEGSKA (reference sequence). The CDR3 consists of 14 residues. In nucleotides, the CDR3 is TGCAGTGCTAGAGGACCGGGCAGACAAGAGACCCAGTACTTC. This encodes CSARGPGRQETQYF.

This clonotype was detected ten times or more. This rearrangement joins TRBV3-1 to TRBJ2-7; 14 bases are a match to TRBD2. The CDR3 has 14 amino acids. V lost 4 bases, J lost 6 bases, and 2 bases stayed unmatched. The germline gives CDR1 LGHDT, CDR2 YNNKEL (reference sequence). CDR3 residues: CASSLGLAGGEQYF. The CDR3, as DNA: TGTGCCAGCAGCCTCGGACTAGCGGGAGGCGAGCAGTACTTC.

V and J are TRBV19 and TRBJ2-7; D is unresolved. Germline CDR1 LNHDA, CDR2 SQIVND (reference sequence). Deletions cut 4 bases from V and 2 bases from J, with 12 bases between. This CDR3 contains 14 residues. The CDR3 DNA sequence: TGTGCCAGTAGTACCCAATTTGGCCCCTACGAGCAGTACTTC. This sequence encodes CASSTQFGPYEQYF.

Many counts were recorded for this clonotype. This chain uses TRBV12-3 or TRBV12-4 with TRBJ1-5; the match to TRBD1 covers 8 bases. V shed 3 bases, J shed 10 bases, and the junction held 11 bases outside the gene matches. This CDR3 contains 15 residues. The chain's CDR3 is CASSLLAGQGFPQHF. For the CDR3, the DNA is TGTGCCAGCAGTTTGCTGGCAGGACAGGGCTTCCCCCAGCATTTT.

The sample holds many counts of this clonotype. The chain links TRBV7-9 to TRBJ1-2, with a tentative D call TRBD1 (5 bases). The CDR3 extends over 14 amino acids. Germline V gives CDR1 SEHNR, CDR2 FQNEAQ (reference sequence). V gave up 5 bases and J gave up 1 base, with 11 bases separating them. The CDR3 reads CASSPGPNNYGYTF. In nucleotides, the CDR3 is TGTGCCAGCAGCCCGGGACCGAATAACTATGGCTACACCTTC.

The sample holds a few counts of this clonotype. The chain recombines TRBV6-2 or TRBV6-3 with TRBJ1-3; possible D gene TRBD1, 6 bases. The CDR3 runs 15 residues. Trimming took off 7 bases at V and 0 bases at J, with 13 bases between the two ends. The germline gives CDR1 MNHEY, CDR2 SVGEGT. CDR3 DNA: TGTGCCAGCACGGGGCAGGGGACCTCTGGAAACACCATATATTTT. Encoded protein: CASTGQGTSGNTIYF.

This clonotype was seen repeatedly, ten times or more. The chain combines TRBV9 with TRBJ2-3; D ambiguous. Trimming cost V 0 bases and J 1 base, with 12 bases left between them. The CDR3 loop spans 16 amino acids. Per the germline V gene, CDR1 is SGDLS and CDR2 is YYNGEE. CDR3 nucleotide sequence: TGTGCCAGCAGCGTAGCTTGGCTAGATGGCACAGATACGCAGTATTTT. Its protein is CASSVAWLDGTDTQYF.

This chain uses TRBV7-9 with TRBJ2-1, with TRBD2 identical over 8 bases. CDR3 length: 14 residues. Germline CDR1 reads SEHNR; CDR2 reads FQNEAQ (reference sequence). V lost 3 bases, J lost 5 bases, and 3 bases stayed unmatched. The CDR3 is CASSFGLANNEQFF. The CDR3 DNA reads as TGTGCCAGCAGCTTTGGACTAGCTAACAATGAGCAGTTCTTC.

The chain carries TRBV10-2 and TRBJ2-4; possibly TRBD1 for D (5 bases). V was trimmed by 10 bases and J by 0 bases, leaving 7 bases between them. The CDR3 consists of 12 residues. Germline CDR1 is WSHSY and CDR2 is SAAADI. CDR3 in amino acids: CATGSAKNIQYF. The CDR3 region has the DNA TGCGCCACAGGGTCAGCCAAAAACATTCAGTACTTC.

CDR3 nucleotide sequence: TGTGCCAGCAGTCTGCGACAGGGTATTACAGATACGCAGTATTTT. This translates into CASSLRQGITDTQYF. The chain employs TRBV25-1 and TRBJ2-3, with 7 positions matching TRBD1. V lost 5 bases to trimming and J lost 3 bases; unmatched junction nucleotides: 8. The germline CDR1 and CDR2 sequences are MGHDK and SYGVNS. The CDR3 is 15 amino acids.